Listed here are 13 T cell receptor beta chains from one sample, sequenced in a study of blood T cells in healthy people across ages. A sample-barcoded 5' primer and a J-beta primer mix were used in a second PCR of roughly 6 to 11 cycles. Via MiXCR, TCRdb re-called the 5' RACE reads, giving one row per CDR3 protein. The data show over 1,500,000 distinct CDR3 sequences, roughly 49% seen once. The source material was blood. The receptors come from a woman between 35 and 50 years old in good health.

This clonotype occurred a few times. The CDR3 nucleotides are TGCAGCGTTATCTGGGATGGCTACACCTTC. Its protein product is CSVIWDGYTF. The chain carries TRBV29-1 and TRBJ1-2; D not certain. CDR1 and CDR2 from the germline V gene are SQVTM and ANQGSEA. The V end lost 5 bases, the J end lost 6 bases, and 7 bases lay between the germline ends. The CDR3 runs 10 residues. Complete variable domain (other parts from reference TRBV29-1 and TRBJ1-2): SAVISQKPSRDICQRGTSLTIQCQVDSQVTMMFWYRQQPGQSLTLIATANQGSEATYESGFVIDKFPISRPNLTFSTLTVSNMSPEDSSIYLCSVIWDGYTFGSGTRLTVV.

The genes are TRBV20-1 and TRBJ2-7; 8 bases are shared with TRBD1. The ends lost 3 bases at V and 0 bases at J; junction bases unmatched: 7. CDR1 and CDR2 from the germline V gene are DFQATT and SNEGSKA (reference sequence). The CDR3 consists of 15 residues. The CDR3: CSASSSGQGSYEQYF. DNA of the CDR3: TGCAGTGCTAGTTCTTCAGGACAGGGCTCCTACGAGCAGTACTTC.

V is TRBV5-1 and J is TRBJ2-7, with 7 nucleotides matching TRBD1. Germline V gene lookup returns CDR1 SGHRS and CDR2 YFSETQ. There are 14 residues in the CDR3. J lost 10 bases, V lost 2 bases, and 12 bases had no gene match. CDR3 in amino acids: CASSFTGTAAPQYF. The DNA of the CDR3 is TGCGCCAGCAGCTTCACCGGGACAGCCGCCCCACAGTACTTC.

The chain is built from TRBV11-2 and TRBJ2-5; a possible D gene is TRBD2 (5 bases). Deletions cut 5 bases from V and 1 base from J, with 14 bases between. The CDR3 covers 15 residues. CDR1 is SGHAT and CDR2 is FQNNGV in the germline V gene. The CDR3, as DNA: TGTGCCAGCAGCCAAAACGCGGGTACCCAAGAGACCCAGTACTTC. This gives the protein CASSQNAGTQETQYF.

The V call is TRBV7-6, the J call TRBJ2-5; possibly TRBD2 for D (7 bases). V was shortened by 5 bases and J by 2 bases, with 18 bases between the two germline ends. Germline CDR1 and CDR2: SGHVS and FNYEAQ. The CDR3 is made up of 16 amino acids. This CDR3 is CASSQRTRGHQETQYF. In nucleotides, the CDR3 is TGTGCCAGCAGCCAAAGGACTAGGGGACATCAAGAGACCCAGTACTTC.

This clonotype was seen a few times. CDR3: CAIMGGTGVQETQYF. CDR3 DNA sequence: TGTGCCATCATGGGAGGGACGGGGGTCCAAGAGACCCAGTACTTC. The genes are TRBV10-3 and TRBJ2-5; 7 bases fit TRBD2. Germline trimming cut 7 bases from V and 1 base from J; bases unmatched to any gene: 9. CDR3 size: 15 residues. Germline V CDR1 and CDR2: ENHRY, SYGVKD.

V is TRBV20-1 and J is TRBJ2-3; perhaps TRBD2 as D (7 bases). There are 15 residues in the CDR3. CDR1 is DFQATT and CDR2 is SNEGSKA in the germline V gene (reference sequence). Trimming removed 3 bases from V and 3 bases from J, with 16 bases in between. The CDR3 bases are TGCAGTGCTAGGCGGGCGGGGGCCCCAACAGATACGCAGTATTTT. It specifies CSARRAGAPTDTQYF.

The chain recombines TRBV11-2 with TRBJ2-1; 7 bases line up with TRBD1. This CDR3 spans 15 amino acids. The junction had 11 bases not matched to a gene; V was cut back by 6 bases and J by 6 bases. Germline V CDR1 and CDR2: SGHAT, FQNNGV. DNA of the CDR3: TGTGCCAGCAGAGAGGGGGCAACGGCCCTCAATGAGCAGTTCTTC. Its translation: CASREGATALNEQFF.

The chain combines TRBV7-8 with TRBJ2-6, with 9 bases fitting TRBD1. The CDR3 loop spans 19 amino acids. The V gene end was trimmed by 1 base and the J gene end by 2 bases; junction bases not matched to a gene: 9. From germline, CDR1 is SGHVS and CDR2 FQNEAQ. CDR3 sequence reads: CASSLVGTGPLPGANVLTF. The CDR3 nucleotides read TGTGCCAGCAGCTTAGTTGGGACAGGGCCCTTACCTGGGGCCAACGTCCTGACTTTC.

This clonotype came up many times. Sequence at one end of the junction differs from germline and may be a read error. This chain links TRBV5-1 with TRBJ2-5; D gene unclear. Germline lookup yields CDR1 SGHRS and CDR2 YFSETQ. CDR3 size: 14 residues. The CDR3 DNA reads TGTGCCAGCAGCTTAGATCCGCTCCAAGAGACCCAGTACTTC. This translates into CASSLDPLQETQYF.

This clonotype was observed a few times. The rearrangement uses TRBV4-1 and TRBJ2-3, with 7 bases aligning to TRBD1. The junction had 8 bases not matched to a gene; V was cut back by 0 bases and J by 5 bases. The length of the CDR3 is 16 residues. CDR1 and CDR2 from the germline V gene are MGHRA and YSYEKL. This CDR3 is CASSQDLTAGGDTQYF. In DNA, the CDR3 is TGCGCCAGCAGCCAAGATCTCACGGCAGGGGGAGATACGCAGTATTTT.

The rearrangement links TRBV6-5 to TRBJ2-4, with D maybe TRBD1 (7 bases). V gave up 5 bases and J gave up 13 bases, with 12 bases separating them. Germline V gives CDR1 MNHEY, CDR2 SVGAGI. The CDR3 contains 11 residues. CDR3 amino acids: CASSGGTEQYF. Here the CDR3 DNA reads TGTGCCAGCAGTGGAGGGACAGAGCAGTACTTC.

This clonotype has just a few counts. The genes are TRBV29-1 and TRBJ2-3; 11 bases agree with TRBD2. Germline assignment: CDR1 SQVTM and CDR2 ANQGSEA. The CDR3 consists of 15 residues. V shed 4 bases, J shed 4 bases, and the junction held 7 bases outside the gene matches. CDR3 amino acids: CSVVPGLAAADTQYF. Written as DNA, the CDR3 is TGCAGCGTTGTCCCGGGACTAGCGGCAGCAGATACGCAGTATTTT.